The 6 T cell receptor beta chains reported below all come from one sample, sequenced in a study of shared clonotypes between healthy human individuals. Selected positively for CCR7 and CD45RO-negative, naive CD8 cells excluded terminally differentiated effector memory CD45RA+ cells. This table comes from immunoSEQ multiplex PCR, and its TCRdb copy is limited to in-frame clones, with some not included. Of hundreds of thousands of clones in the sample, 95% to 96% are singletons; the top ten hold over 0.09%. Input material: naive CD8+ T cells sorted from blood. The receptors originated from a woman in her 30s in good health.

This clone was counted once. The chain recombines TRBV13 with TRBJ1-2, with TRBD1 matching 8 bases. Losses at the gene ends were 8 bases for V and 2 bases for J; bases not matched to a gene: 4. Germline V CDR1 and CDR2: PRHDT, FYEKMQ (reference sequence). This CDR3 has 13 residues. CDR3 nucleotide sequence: TGTGCCAGCGCCGGGACAGGCAACTATGGCTACACCTTC. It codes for CASAGTGNYGYTF.

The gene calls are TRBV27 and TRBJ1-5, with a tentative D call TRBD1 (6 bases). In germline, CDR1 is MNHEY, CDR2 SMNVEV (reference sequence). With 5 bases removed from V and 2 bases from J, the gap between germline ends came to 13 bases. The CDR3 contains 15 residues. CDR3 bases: TGTGCCAGCAGTCCAACAGGGTCGCGCAATCAGCCCCAGCATTTT. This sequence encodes CASSPTGSRNQPQHF.

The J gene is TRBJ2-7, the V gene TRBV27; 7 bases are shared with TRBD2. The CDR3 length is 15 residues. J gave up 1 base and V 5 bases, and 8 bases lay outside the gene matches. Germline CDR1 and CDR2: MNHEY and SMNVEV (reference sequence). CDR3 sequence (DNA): TGTGCCAGCAGTGGACCGGGACTAAGTTCCTACGAGCAGTACTTC. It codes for CASSGPGLSSYEQYF.

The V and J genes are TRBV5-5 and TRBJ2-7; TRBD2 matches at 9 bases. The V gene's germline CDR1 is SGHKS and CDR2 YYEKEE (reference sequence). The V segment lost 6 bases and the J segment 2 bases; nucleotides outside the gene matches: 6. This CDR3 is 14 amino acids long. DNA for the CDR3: TGTGCCAGCAACCATTTAGCGGGAGCCTACGAGCAGTACTTC. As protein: CASNHLAGAYEQYF. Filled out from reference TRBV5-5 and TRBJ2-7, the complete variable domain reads DAGVTQSPTHLIKTRGQQVTLRCSPISGHKSVSWYQQVLGQGPQFIFQYYEKEERGRGNFPDRFSARQFPNYSSELNVNALLLGDSALYLCASNHLAGAYEQYFGPGTRLTVT.

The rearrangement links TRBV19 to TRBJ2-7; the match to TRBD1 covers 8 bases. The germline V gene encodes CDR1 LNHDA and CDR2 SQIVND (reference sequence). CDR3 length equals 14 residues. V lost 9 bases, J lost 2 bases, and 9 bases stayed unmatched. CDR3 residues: CASRDRNHPYEQYF. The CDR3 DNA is TGTGCCAGCAGGGACAGGAACCACCCCTACGAGCAGTACTTC.

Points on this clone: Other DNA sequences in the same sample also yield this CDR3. The CDR3 spells CASSPPDRVYGYTF. CDR3 nucleotide sequence: TGTGCCAGCAGCCCCCCTGACCGAGTCTATGGCTACACCTTC. This chain links TRBV7-9 with TRBJ1-2; D not certain. Between the trimmed V and J ends, which lost 5 bases and 4 bases, there was a span of 14 bases. The CDR3 contains 14 residues. CDR1 is SEHNR, CDR2 FQNEAQ, per germline (reference sequence).